Below, one TCR beta chain is given with its context. Other DNA sequences in the same sample also yield this CDR3. V was shortened by 2 bases and J by 4 bases, with 9 bases between the two germline ends. Germline lookup yields CDR1 SGDLS and CDR2 YYNGEE. This CDR3 spans 13 amino acids. The data were taken from a study of cytomegalovirus exposure and HLA in healthy donors. 13 Jbeta primers and 60 Vbeta primers were used for the PCR. TCRdb's copy holds only in-frame clones and misses some; the assay was immunoSEQ multiplex PCR. This table has approximately 120,000 clones, around 78% appearing once. Sequenced material: PBMCs. V gene TRBV9 combines with J gene TRBJ1-1; D is unresolved. This TCR came from a man in his forties or fifties in good health and CMV-seronegative. The CDR3 coding sequence is TGTGCCAGCAGCGTGACGGGTGGCACTGAAGCTTTCTTT. It is translated as CASSVTGGTEAFF. Drawing the rest from reference TRBV9 and TRBJ1-1, the complete variable domain is DSGVTQTPKHLITATGQRVTLRCSPRSGDLSVYWYQQSLDQGLQFLIQYYNGEERAKGNILERFSAQQFPDLHSELNLSSLELGDSALYFCASSVTGGTEAFFGQGTRLTVV.